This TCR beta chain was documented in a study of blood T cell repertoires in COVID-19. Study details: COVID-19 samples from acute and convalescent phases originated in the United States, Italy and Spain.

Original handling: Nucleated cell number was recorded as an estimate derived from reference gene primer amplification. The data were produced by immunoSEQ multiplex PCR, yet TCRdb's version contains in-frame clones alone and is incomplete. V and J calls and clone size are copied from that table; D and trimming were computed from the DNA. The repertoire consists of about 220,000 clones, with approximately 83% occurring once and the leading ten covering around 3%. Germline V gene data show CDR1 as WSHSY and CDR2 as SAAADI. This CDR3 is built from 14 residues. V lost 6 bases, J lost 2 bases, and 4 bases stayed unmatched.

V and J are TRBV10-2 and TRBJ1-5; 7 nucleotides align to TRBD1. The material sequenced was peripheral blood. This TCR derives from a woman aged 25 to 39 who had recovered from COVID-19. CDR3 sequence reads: CASRRQGGNQPQHF. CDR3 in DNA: TGCGCCAGCAGAAGACAGGGAGGCAATCAGCCCCAGCATTTT.